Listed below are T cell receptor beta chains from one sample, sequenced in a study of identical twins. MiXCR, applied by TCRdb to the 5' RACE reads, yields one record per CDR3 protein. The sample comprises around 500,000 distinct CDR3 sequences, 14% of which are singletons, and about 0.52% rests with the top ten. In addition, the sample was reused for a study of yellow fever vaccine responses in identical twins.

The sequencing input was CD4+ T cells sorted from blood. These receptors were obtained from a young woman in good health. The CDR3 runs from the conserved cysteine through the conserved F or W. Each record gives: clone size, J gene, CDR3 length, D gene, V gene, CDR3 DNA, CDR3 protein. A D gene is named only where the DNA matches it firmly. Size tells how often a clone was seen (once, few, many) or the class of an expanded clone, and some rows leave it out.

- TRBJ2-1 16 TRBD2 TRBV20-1 TGCAGTGCTAGAGGGACCGGGACTAGCGGGAGCAATGAGCAGTTCTTC CSARGTGTSGSNEQFF
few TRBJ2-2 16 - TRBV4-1 TGCGCCAGCAGCCAAGTAGCGTCGAAGAACACCGGGGAGCTGTTTTTT CASSQVASKNTGELFF
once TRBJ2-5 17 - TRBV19 TGTGCCAGTAGTCCGGGAGCGAGCGGCGGATTCAAAGAGACCCAGTACTTC CASSPGASGGFKETQYF
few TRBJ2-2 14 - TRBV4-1 TGCGCCAGCAGCCAAGCCCCAGTCACCGGGGAGCTGTTTTTT CASSQAPVTGELFF
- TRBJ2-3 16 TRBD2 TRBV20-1 TGCAGTGCTAGAAAGCCAGCGGGGGGGCCGGGAGATACGCAGTATTTT CSARKPAGGPGDTQYF
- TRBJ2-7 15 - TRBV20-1 TGCAGTGCTAGGCCCCCGGGGGGCAGGGACTACGAGCAGTACTTC CSARPPGGRDYEQYF
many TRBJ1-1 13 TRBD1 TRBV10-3 TGTGCCATCAGGGACAGGGAGGGCACTGAAGCTTTCTTT CAIRDREGTEAFF
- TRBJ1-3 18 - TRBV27 TGTGCCAGCATCGAAAGGCCGACAGGCTCCGGGTCAGGAAACACCATATATTTT CASIERPTGSGSGNTIYF
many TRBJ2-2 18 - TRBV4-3 TGCGCCAGCAGCCCGAATTTAAGACAGAAAACAAACACCGGGGAGCTGTTTTTT CASSPNLRQKTNTGELFF
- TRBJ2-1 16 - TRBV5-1 TGCGCCAGCAGCTTGGATGGCGGGGGCCCGTACAATGAGCAGTTCTTC CASSLDGGGPYNEQFF
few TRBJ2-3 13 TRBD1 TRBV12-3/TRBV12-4 TGTGCCAGCAGTTTAAGGGTAGGGACAGGGCGCTATTTT CASSLRVGTGRYF
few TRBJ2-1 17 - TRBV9 TGTGCCAGCAGCGTAGGGCGCCAGGGCAAAGTTTACAATGAGCAGTTCTTC CASSVGRQGKVYNEQFF
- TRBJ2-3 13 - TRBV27 TGTGCCAGCAGTATAGGATGGACAGATACGCAGTATTTT CASSIGWTDTQYF
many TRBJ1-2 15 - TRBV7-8 TGTGCCAGCAGCTTCAGGGTGGAGGCTAACTATGGCTACACCTTC CASSFRVEANYGYTF
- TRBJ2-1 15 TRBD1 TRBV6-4 TGTGCCAGCGCTGACGGACAGGGGATTTACAATGAGCAGTTCTTC CASADGQGIYNEQFF
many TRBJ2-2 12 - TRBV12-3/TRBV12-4 TGTGCCAGCAGTTTTAGAACCGGGGAGCTGTTTTTT CASSFRTGELFF
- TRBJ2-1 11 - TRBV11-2 TGTGCCAGCAGCTTATTTGGAGGGCAGTTCTTC CASSLFGGQFF
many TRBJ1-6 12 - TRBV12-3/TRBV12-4 TGTGCCAGCAGTTTCAAGGGATCACCCCTCCACTTT CASSFKGSPLHF
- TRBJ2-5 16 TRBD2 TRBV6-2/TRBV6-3 TGTGCCAGCAGTTACGGGGAGGGCCTGGGTGAGGAGACCCAGTACTTC CASSYGEGLGEETQYF
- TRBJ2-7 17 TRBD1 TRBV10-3 TGTGCCATCAGTGAAAACCCGGGACAGGGGATATCCTACGAGCAGTACTTC CAISENPGQGISYEQYF
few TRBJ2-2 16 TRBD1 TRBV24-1 TGTGCCACCAGTGATTTTCGACAGGGGGCCGGCGGGGAGCTGTTTTTT CATSDFRQGAGGELFF
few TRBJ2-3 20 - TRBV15 TGTGCCACCAGCAGAGAACCCTACCGATCTCTAGCGCCAGAGGCAGATACGCAGTATTTT CATSREPYRSLAPEADTQYF
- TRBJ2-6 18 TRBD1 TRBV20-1 TGCAGTGCTCCCTTACAGGGGGTGTTTAACTCTGGGGCCAACGTCCTGACTTTC CSAPLQGVFNSGANVLTF
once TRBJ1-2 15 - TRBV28 TGTGCCAGCCTAGCTCCCGGGCCCAGTTCATATGGCTACACCTTC CASLAPGPSSYGYTF
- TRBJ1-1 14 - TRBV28 TGTGCCAGCAGTTTCGGGGGTTGGAACACTGAAGCTTTCTTT CASSFGGWNTEAFF
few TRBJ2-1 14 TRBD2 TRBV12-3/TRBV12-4 TGTGCCAGCAGTTCGAGGACTAGCTACAATGAGCAGTTCTTC CASSSRTSYNEQFF
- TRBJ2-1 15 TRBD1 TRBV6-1 TGTGCCAGCGGGACAGGGGGCTCCTCCTACAATGAGCAGTTCTTC CASGTGGSSYNEQFF
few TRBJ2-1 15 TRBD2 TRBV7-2 TGTGCCAGCAGCCCTCTGGGGGTAGCGGGAGTCGGGCAGTTCTTC CASSPLGVAGVGQFF
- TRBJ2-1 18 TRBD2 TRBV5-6 TGTGCCAGCAGCGCACTAGCGGGAGCCCCCCTATTTTACAATGAGCAGTTCTTC CASSALAGAPLFYNEQFF
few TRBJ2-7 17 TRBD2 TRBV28 TGTGCCAGCAGTTCCTATCCCCGGGCGGGACTAGCTACCGGAGAGTACTTC CASSSYPRAGLATGEYF
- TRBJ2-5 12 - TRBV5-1 TGCGCCAGCAGCATCGAACTCGAGACCCAGTACTTC CASSIELETQYF
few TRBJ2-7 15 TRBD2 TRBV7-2 TGTGCCAGCAGCTTAGCGCGGGGGACCCCCTACGAGCAGTACTTC CASSLARGTPYEQYF
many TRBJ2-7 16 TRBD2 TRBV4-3 TGCGCCAGCAGCCAAGATCTAGCGGGAGCGAGCGACGAGCAGTACTTC CASSQDLAGASDEQYF
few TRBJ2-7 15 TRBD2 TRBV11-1 TGTGCCAGCAGCCGTCCGACTAGCGGGAGGGGTGAGCAGTACTTC CASSRPTSGRGEQYF
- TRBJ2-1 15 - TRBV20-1 TGCAGTGCCCACGATAGTCAACGGGGGATCTATGAGCAGTTCTTC CSAHDSQRGIYEQFF
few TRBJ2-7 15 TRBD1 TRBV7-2 TGTGCCAGCAGCTTAGTCGGACAGGGGGTATACGAGCAGTACTTC CASSLVGQGVYEQYF
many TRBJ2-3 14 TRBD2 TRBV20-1 TGCAGTGCTAGAGTCGGGGGGGCAAAAGATACGCAGTATTTT CSARVGGAKDTQYF
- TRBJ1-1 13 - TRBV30 TGTGCCTGGAGTGGAAGCAGAAACTTTGGAGCTTTCTTT CAWSGSRNFGAFF
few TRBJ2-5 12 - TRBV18 TGTGCCAGCTCACCAAACCAGGACGGCCAGTACTTC CASSPNQDGQYF
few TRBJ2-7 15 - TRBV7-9 TGTGCCAGCAGTACCCGCGGTGGAAGCTCCTACGAGCAGTACTTC CASSTRGGSSYEQYF
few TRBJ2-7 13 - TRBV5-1 TGCGCCAGCAGCCCAACAAACACCTACGAGCAGTACTTC CASSPTNTYEQYF